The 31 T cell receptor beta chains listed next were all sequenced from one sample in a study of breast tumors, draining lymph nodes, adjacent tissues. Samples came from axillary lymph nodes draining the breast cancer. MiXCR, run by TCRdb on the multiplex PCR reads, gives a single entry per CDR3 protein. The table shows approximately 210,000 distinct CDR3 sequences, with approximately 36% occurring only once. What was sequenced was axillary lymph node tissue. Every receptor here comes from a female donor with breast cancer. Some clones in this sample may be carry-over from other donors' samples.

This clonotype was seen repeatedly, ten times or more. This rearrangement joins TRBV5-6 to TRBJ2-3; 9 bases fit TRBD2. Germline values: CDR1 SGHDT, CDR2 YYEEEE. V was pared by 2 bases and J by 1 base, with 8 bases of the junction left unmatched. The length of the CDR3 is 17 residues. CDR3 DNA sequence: TGTGCCAGCAGCTTATACTGGACTAGCGAACGCACAGATACGCAGTATTTT. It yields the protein CASSLYWTSERTDTQYF.

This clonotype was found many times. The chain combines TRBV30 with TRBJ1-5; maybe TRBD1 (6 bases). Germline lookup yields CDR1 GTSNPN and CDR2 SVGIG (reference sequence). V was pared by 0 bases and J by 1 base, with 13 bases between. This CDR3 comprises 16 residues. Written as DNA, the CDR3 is TGTGCCTGGAGTGTACAGGGCAGGGCGAGCAATCAGCCCCAGCATTTT. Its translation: CAWSVQGRASNQPQHF.

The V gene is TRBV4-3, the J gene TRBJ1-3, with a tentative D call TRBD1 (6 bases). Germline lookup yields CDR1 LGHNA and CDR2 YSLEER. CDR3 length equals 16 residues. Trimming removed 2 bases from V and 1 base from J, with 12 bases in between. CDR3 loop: CASSQLQGLSGNTIYF. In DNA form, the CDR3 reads TGCGCCAGCAGCCAACTACAGGGTCTGTCTGGAAACACCATATATTTT.

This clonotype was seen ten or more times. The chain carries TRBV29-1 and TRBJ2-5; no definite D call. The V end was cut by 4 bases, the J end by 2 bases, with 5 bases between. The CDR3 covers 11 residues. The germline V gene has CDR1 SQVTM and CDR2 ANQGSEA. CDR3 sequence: CSVALQETQYF. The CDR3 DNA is TGCAGCGTTGCCCTACAAGAGACCCAGTACTTC.

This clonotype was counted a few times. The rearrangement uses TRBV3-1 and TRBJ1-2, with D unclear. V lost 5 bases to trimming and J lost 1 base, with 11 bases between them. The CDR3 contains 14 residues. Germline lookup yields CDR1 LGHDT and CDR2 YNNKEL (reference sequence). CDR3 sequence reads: CASSEGAVNYGYTF. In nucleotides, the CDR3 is TGTGCCAGCAGCGAAGGAGCGGTTAACTATGGCTACACCTTC.

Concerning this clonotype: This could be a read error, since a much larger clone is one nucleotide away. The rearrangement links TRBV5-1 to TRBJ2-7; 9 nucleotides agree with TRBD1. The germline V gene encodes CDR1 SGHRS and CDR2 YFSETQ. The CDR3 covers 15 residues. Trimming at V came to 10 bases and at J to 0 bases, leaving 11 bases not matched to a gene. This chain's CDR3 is CAGIPGQGLSYEQYF. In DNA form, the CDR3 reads TGCGCCGGCATACCCGGACAGGGGCTCTCCTACGAGCAGTACTTC. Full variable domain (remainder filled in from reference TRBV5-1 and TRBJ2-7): KAGVTQTPRYLIKTRGQQVTLSCSPISGHRSVSWYQQTPGQGLQFLFEYFSETQRNKGNFPGRFSGRQFSNSRSEMNVSTLELGDSALYLCAGIPGQGLSYEQYFGPGTRLTVT.

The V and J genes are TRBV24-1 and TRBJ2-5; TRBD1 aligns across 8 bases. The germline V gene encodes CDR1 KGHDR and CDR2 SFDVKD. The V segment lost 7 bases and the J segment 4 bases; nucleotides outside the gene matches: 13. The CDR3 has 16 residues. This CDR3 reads CATRNSGTGRGETQYF. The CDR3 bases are TGTGCCACCAGAAATTCCGGGACAGGTCGGGGAGAGACCCAGTACTTC.

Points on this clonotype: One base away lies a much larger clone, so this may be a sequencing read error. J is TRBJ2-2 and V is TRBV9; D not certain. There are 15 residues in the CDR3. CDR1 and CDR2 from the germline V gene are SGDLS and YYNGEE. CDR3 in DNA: TGTGCCAGCAGCGTAGACCCGCGCGGCACCAGGGAGCTGTTTTTT. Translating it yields CASSVDPRGTRELFF.

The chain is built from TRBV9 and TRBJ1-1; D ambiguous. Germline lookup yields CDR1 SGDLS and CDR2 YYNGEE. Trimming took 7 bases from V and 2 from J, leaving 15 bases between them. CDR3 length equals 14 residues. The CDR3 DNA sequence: TGTGCCAGCCCAGCTAAGGGCCCCAACACTGAAGCTTTCTTT. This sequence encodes CASPAKGPNTEAFF.

Written as DNA, the CDR3 is TGTGCCAGCAGTCCGGGGACAGCCGACAATCAGCCCCAGCATTTT. Its protein product is CASSPGTADNQPQHF. The chain recombines TRBV2 with TRBJ1-5; 7 bases align to TRBD1. This CDR3 has 15 amino acids. With 5 bases clipped from V and 3 bases from J, the junction kept 7 bases outside the gene matches. Germline V CDR1 and CDR2: SNHLY, FYNNEI.

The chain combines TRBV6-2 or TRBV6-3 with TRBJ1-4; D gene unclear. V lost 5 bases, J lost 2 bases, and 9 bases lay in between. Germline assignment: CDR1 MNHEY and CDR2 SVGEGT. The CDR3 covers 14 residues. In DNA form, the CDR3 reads TGTGCCAGCAGTATCCGTTGGACTAATGAAAAACTGTTTTTT. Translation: CASSIRWTNEKLFF.

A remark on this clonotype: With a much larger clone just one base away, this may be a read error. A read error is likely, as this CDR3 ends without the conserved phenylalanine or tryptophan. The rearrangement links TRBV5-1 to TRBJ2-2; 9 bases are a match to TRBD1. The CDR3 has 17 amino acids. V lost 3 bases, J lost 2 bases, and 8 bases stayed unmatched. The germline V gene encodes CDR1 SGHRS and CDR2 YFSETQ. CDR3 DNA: TGCGCCAGCAGCTCCTTCGGACAGGGGAGAAACACCGGGGAGCTGTTTTCT. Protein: CASSSFGQGRNTGELFS.

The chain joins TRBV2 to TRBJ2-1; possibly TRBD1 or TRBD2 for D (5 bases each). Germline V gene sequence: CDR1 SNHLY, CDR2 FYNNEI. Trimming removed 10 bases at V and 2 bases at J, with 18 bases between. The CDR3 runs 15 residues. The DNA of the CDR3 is TGTGCCATCCCGAGGGGCAGGGCGGCCTACAATGAGCAGTTCTTC. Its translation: CAIPRGRAAYNEQFF.

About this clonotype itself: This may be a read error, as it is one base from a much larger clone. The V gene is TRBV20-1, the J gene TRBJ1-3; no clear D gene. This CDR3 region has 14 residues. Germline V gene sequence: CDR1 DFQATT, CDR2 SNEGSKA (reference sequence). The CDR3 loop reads CSARDPSSGTTIYF. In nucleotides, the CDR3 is TGCAGTGCTAGAGATCCCAGCTCTGGAACCACCATATATTTT.

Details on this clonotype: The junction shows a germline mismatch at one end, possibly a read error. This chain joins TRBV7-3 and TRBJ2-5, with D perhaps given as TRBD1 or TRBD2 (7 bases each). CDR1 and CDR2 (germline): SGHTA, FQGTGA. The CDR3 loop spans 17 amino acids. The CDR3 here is CASSLSLRGGKQEPQYF. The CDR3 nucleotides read TGTGCCAGCAGTTTGTCCCTCAGGGGGGGAAAGCAAGAGCCCCAGTACTTC.

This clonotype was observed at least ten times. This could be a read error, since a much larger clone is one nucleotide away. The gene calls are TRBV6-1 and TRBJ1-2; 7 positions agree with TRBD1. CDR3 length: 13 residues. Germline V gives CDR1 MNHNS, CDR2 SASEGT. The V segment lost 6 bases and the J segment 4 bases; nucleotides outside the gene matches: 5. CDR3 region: CASSSRGGYGYTF. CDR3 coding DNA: TGTGCCAGCAGCTCCAGGGGGGGCTATGGCTACACCTTC.

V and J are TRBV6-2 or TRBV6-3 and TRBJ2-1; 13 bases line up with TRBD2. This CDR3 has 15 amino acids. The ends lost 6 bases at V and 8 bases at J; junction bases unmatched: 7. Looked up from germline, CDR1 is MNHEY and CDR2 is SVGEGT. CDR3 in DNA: TGTGCCAGCAGCCGGACTAGCGGGGGTTACCATGAGCAGTTCTTC. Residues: CASSRTSGGYHEQFF.

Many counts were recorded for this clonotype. The CDR3 sequence: CASSIQQNTEAFF. In DNA, the CDR3 is TGTGCCAGCAGCATACAGCAGAACACTGAAGCTTTCTTT. The V call is TRBV7-3, the J call TRBJ1-1; D unclear. The CDR3 spans 13 residues. Germline V CDR1 and CDR2: SGHTA, FQGTGA. V lost 5 bases, J lost 1 base, and 8 bases lay in between.

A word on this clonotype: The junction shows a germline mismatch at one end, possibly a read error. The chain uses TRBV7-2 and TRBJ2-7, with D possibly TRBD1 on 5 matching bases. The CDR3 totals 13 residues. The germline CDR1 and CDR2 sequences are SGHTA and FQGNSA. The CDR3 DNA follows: TGTTCCAGCAGCAGTTCAGGGATCTACGAGCAGTACTTC. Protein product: CSSSSSGIYEQYF.

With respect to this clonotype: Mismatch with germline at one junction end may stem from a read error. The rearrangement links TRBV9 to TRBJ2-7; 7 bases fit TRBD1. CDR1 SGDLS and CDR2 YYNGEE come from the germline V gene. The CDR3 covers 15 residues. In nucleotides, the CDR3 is TGTGTCAGCAGCGAGGCCACGGGACAGATCTACGAGCAGTACTTC. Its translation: CVSSEATGQIYEQYF.

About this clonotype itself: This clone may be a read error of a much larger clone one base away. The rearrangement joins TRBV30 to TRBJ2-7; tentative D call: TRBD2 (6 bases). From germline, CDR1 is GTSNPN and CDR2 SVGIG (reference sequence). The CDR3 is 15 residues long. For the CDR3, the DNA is TGTGCCCGGAGTGTACCGCGACTAGGGCTTTACGAGCAGTACTTC. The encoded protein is CARSVPRLGLYEQYF.

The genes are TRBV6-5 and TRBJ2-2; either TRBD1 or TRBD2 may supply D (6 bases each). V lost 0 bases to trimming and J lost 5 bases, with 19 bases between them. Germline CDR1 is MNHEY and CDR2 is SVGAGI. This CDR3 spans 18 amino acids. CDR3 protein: CASSYSDPGRGGTGELFF. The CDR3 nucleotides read TGTGCCAGCAGTTACTCCGACCCCGGCAGGGGAGGAACCGGGGAGCTGTTTTTT.

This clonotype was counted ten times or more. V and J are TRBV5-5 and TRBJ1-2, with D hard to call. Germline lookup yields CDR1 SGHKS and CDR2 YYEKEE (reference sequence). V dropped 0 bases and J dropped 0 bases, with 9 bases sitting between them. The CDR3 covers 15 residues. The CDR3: CASSLAPGANYGYTF. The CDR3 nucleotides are TGTGCCAGCAGCTTGGCTCCGGGAGCTAACTATGGCTACACCTTC.

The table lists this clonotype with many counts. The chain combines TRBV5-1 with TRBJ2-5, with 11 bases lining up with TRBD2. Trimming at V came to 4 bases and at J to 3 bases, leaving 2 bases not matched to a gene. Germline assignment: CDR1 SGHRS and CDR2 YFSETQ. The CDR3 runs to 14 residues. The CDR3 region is CASSLLAGEETQYF. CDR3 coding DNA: TGCGCCAGCAGCCTACTAGCGGGGGAAGAGACCCAGTACTTC.

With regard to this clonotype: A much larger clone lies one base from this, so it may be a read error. CDR3 DNA sequence: TGTGTCAGCAGCCCCGCAGGGCTCAGTTATGGCTACACCTTC. Its translation is CVSSPAGLSYGYTF. The V and J genes are TRBV5-4 and TRBJ1-2; D is perhaps TRBD1 (5 bases). The CDR3 length is 14 residues. CDR1 SGHNT and CDR2 YYREEE come from the germline V gene (reference sequence).

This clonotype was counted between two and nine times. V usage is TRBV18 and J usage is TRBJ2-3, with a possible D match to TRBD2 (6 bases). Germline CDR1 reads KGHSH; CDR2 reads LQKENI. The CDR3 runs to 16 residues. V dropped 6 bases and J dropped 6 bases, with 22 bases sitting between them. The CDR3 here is CASSYEQTRGTDTQYF. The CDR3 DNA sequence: TGTGCCAGCTCGTACGAACAGACCCGGGGGACGGATACGCAGTATTTT.

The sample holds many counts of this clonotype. CDR3 sequence reads: CASNRGGSVYEQYF. DNA for the CDR3: TGTGCCAGTAACAGGGGAGGGTCGGTATACGAGCAGTACTTC. V usage is TRBV19 and J usage is TRBJ2-7; D may correspond to TRBD1 or TRBD2 (7 bases each). Trimming removed 7 bases from V and 4 bases from J, with 17 bases in between. CDR3 length equals 14 residues. Germline-derived CDR1 and CDR2 are LNHDA and SQIVND (reference sequence).

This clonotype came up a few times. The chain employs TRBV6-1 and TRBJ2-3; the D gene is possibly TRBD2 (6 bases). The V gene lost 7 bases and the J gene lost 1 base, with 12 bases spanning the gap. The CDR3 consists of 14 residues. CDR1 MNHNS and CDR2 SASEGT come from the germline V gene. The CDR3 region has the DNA TGTGCCAGCAAACGGGAGCTCGGCACAGATACGCAGTATTTT. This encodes CASKRELGTDTQYF.

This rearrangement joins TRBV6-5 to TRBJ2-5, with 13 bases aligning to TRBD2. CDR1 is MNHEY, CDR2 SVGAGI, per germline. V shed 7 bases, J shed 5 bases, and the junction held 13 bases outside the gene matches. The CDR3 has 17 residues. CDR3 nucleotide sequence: TGTGCCAGCAAACCCCGGACTAGCGGGAGTAGCTTTGAGACCCAGTACTTC. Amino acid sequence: CASKPRTSGSSFETQYF.

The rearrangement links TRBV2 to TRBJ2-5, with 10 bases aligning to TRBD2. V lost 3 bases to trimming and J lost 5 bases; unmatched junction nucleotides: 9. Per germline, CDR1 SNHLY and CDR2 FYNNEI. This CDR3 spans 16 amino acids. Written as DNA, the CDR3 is TGTGCCAGCAGTGAGTTGGGACTAGCGTGCACTGAGACCCAGTACTTC. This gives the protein CASSELGLACTETQYF.

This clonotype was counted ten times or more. The CDR3 DNA sequence: TGTGCCAGCAGCTTAGTGGCACAGGGGATGGGAAACACCATATATTTT. Protein sequence: CASSLVAQGMGNTIYF. V gene TRBV7-2 combines with J gene TRBJ1-3; TRBD1 aligns across 7 bases. The V gene's germline CDR1 is SGHTA and CDR2 FQGNSA. J was trimmed by 4 bases and V by 1 base; bases with no gene match: 7. This CDR3 is built from 16 residues.